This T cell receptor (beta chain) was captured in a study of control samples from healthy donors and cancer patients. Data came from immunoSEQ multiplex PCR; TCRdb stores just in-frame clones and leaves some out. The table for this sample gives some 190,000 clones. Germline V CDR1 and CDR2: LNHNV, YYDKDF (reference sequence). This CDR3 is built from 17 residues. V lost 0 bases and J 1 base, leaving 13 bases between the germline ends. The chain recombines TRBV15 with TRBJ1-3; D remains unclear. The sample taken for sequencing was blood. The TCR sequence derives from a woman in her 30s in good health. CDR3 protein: CATSRDLRRGSGNTIYF. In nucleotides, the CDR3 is TGTGCCACCAGCAGAGATCTTCGACGAGGGTCTGGAAACACCATATATTTT.